The 7 T cell receptor beta chains presented below share a single source sample, sequenced in a study of blood T cell repertoires in COVID-19 (dated by TCRdb to 2018 to 2021). The library was obtained by the immunoSEQ multiplex PCR assay. TCRdb holds this immuneACCESS table with in-frame rearrangements only. Some clones are missing; in checked studies, unresolved V genes explain under half, and the rest has no known cause. This sample has some 230,000 clones in its table, and more than 75% of those were observed once. Of the sample, around 1% is held by the ten largest clones. The sequenced sample was peripheral blood. These receptor sequences come from a man aged 35-49 years with acute or convalescent COVID-19.

The V and J genes are TRBV27 and TRBJ1-1; a weak D match, TRBD1 (6 bases). In germline, CDR1 is MNHEY, CDR2 SMNVEV (reference sequence). The length of the CDR3 is 13 residues. The V and J ends lost 7 bases and 7 bases respectively, with 16 bases between them. In DNA, the CDR3 is TGTGCCAGCATCCCACAGGGAATTGGTGAAGCTTTCTTT. Protein product: CASIPQGIGEAFF.

The rearrangement joins TRBV5-4 to TRBJ1-4; 7 positions match TRBD1. J gave up 4 bases and V 2 bases, and 5 bases lay outside the gene matches. This CDR3 comprises 15 residues. The germline V gene has CDR1 SGHNT and CDR2 YYREEE (reference sequence). CDR3 in DNA: TGTGCCAGCAGCTTAAACCAGGGGGTTAATGAAAAACTGTTTTTT. As protein: CASSLNQGVNEKLFF.

The J gene is TRBJ2-3, the V gene TRBV9; TRBD2 aligns across 8 bases. V was clipped by 0 bases and J by 2 bases; unmatched bases: 2. This CDR3 spans 15 amino acids. Germline CDR1 and CDR2: SGDLS and YYNGEE. The CDR3 here is CASSVAAGDTDTQYF. CDR3 nucleotides: TGTGCCAGCAGCGTAGCAGCGGGGGACACAGATACGCAGTATTTT.

This chain uses TRBV5-6 with TRBJ1-5; D perhaps matches TRBD1 (6 bases). CDR3 length: 14 amino acids. Trimming removed 3 bases from V and 7 bases from J, with 14 bases in between. Germline values: CDR1 SGHDT, CDR2 YYEEEE. CDR3 coding DNA: TGTGCCAGCAGCTCCGGGACAACCAACCAGCCCCAGCATTTT. Its protein product is CASSSGTTNQPQHF. Drawing the rest from reference TRBV5-6 and TRBJ1-5, the complete variable domain is DAGVTQSPTHLIKTRGQQVTLRCSPKSGHDTVSWYQQALGQGPQFIFQYYEEEERQRGNFPDRFSGHQFPNYSSELNVNALLLGDSALYLCASSSGTTNQPQHFGDGTRLSIL.

This clone was observed a few times. The CDR3 region has the DNA TGTGCCAGCAGCCTCCCGGACAGGGGACGATACGAGCAGTACTTC. It encodes CASSLPDRGRYEQYF. The V call is TRBV3-1 (or the pseudogene TRBV3-2), the J call TRBJ2-7; TRBD1 agrees at 9 bases. CDR3 length: 15 residues. The V segment lost 4 bases and the J segment 4 bases; nucleotides outside the gene matches: 8. In germline, CDR1 is LGHDT, CDR2 YNNKEL (reference sequence).

The chain recombines TRBV3-1 (or the pseudogene TRBV3-2) with TRBJ1-1; TRBD1 matches at 8 bases. Looked up from germline, CDR1 is LGHDT and CDR2 is YNNKEL (reference sequence). Unmatched junction bases numbered 16, after V lost 7 bases and J lost 6 bases. This CDR3 spans 16 amino acids. The chain's CDR3 is CASTPLAQTGGPEAFF. In nucleotides, the CDR3 is TGTGCCAGCACCCCCTTGGCCCAAACAGGGGGTCCTGAAGCTTTCTTT.

V and J are TRBV6-5 and TRBJ1-1, with D hard to call. Germline assignment: CDR1 MNHEY and CDR2 SVGAGI. The CDR3 extends over 10 amino acids. Trimming cost V 6 bases and J 4 bases, with 3 bases left between them. The chain's CDR3 is CASSRTEAFF. The DNA of the CDR3 is TGTGCCAGCAGCCGCACTGAAGCTTTCTTT.